This T cell receptor (beta chain) was identified during a study of T cell repertoires in cytomegalovirus infection. Findings and limits, study-wide: The ex vivo response showed dominance by HLA-C-restricted CMV-specific TCR beta clonotypes.

The CDR3 has 12 amino acids. V lost 6 bases and J 10 bases, leaving 15 bases between the germline ends. Germline CDR1 reads MNHEY; CDR2 reads SMNVEV (reference sequence). MiXCR, applied by TCRdb to the reads, yields one record per CDR3 protein. The sample holds hundreds of thousands of distinct CDR3 sequences, around 31% seen once. This clonotype has a handful of counts. Its cognate antigen is unknown. The sample was cultured PBMCs, taken from culture after CMV antigen stimulation. The sequence derives from a human donor in good health (CMV status not recorded). Some clones in this sample may be carry-over from other donors' samples. The chain is built from TRBV27 and TRBJ1-2, with D unresolved. DNA for the CDR3: TGTGCCAGCAGCGGACGCCCCGGAGTCTACACCTTC. Protein: CASSGRPGVYTF.